These T cell receptor beta chains were read from a single sample in a study of blood T cell repertoires in COVID-19. TCRdb keeps only in-frame clones here, not all; method: immunoSEQ multiplex PCR. The profile covers roughly 230,000 clones, with about 86% appearing a single time and just over 8.5% taken by the ten largest. The sequenced sample was peripheral blood. The receptors stem from a man aged 40-55 years with active or convalescent COVID-19. The CDR3 runs from the conserved cysteine through the conserved F or W. Each record gives: D gene, V gene, J gene, CDR3 protein, CDR3 DNA. D genes are given only for firm matches.

d_call: -; v_call: TRBV19; j_call: TRBJ2-1; cdr3_aa: CASRLGQFEFF; cdr3_nt: TGTGCCAGTAGACTCGGACAGTTCGAGTTCTTC
d_call: -; v_call: TRBV7-3; j_call: TRBJ1-1; cdr3_aa: CASSQDTGERAFF; cdr3_nt: TGTGCCAGCAGCCAAGACACCGGGGAGCGAGCTTTCTTT
d_call: -; v_call: TRBV6-2/TRBV6-3; j_call: TRBJ1-5; cdr3_aa: CASSYYGPSSNQPQHF; cdr3_nt: TGTGCCAGCAGTTACTATGGGCCCAGTAGCAATCAGCCCCAGCATTTT
d_call: -; v_call: TRBV4-1; j_call: TRBJ2-1; cdr3_aa: CASSQERLNNNEQFF; cdr3_nt: TGCGCCAGCAGCCAAGAGAGGCTTAATAACAATGAGCAGTTCTTC
d_call: TRBD1; v_call: TRBV10-1; j_call: TRBJ1-1; cdr3_aa: CASSESNGRTGFEAFF; cdr3_nt: TGCGCCAGCAGTGAGTCGAATGGTAGGACAGGCTTTGAAGCTTTCTTT
d_call: -; v_call: TRBV6-2/TRBV6-3; j_call: TRBJ2-7; cdr3_aa: CASSYSFRGQTYEQYF; cdr3_nt: TGTGCCAGCAGTTACTCGTTTAGAGGACAGACCTACGAGCAGTACTTC
d_call: TRBD1; v_call: TRBV28; j_call: TRBJ1-1; cdr3_aa: CASSPFDRVGEAFF; cdr3_nt: TGTGCCAGCAGCCCCTTCGACAGGGTTGGCGAAGCTTTCTTT
d_call: -; v_call: TRBV6-2/TRBV6-3; j_call: TRBJ2-3; cdr3_aa: CASSTDSRGTDTQYF; cdr3_nt: TGTGCCAGCAGCACCGACTCCCGCGGCACAGATACGCAGTATTTT
d_call: TRBD1; v_call: TRBV5-4; j_call: TRBJ1-2; cdr3_aa: CASSTGQSLLWYGYTF; cdr3_nt: TGTGCCAGCAGCACGGGACAGTCCCTCCTGTGGTATGGCTACACCTTC
d_call: -; v_call: TRBV20-1; j_call: TRBJ2-1; cdr3_aa: CSASGGGAVDNEQFF; cdr3_nt: TGCAGTGCTAGTGGAGGCGGGGCGGTCGACAATGAGCAGTTCTTC
d_call: TRBD2; v_call: TRBV12-5; j_call: TRBJ2-1; cdr3_aa: CASGLTLTSGGISSYNEQFF; cdr3_nt: TGTGCTAGTGGTTTGACCTTGACTAGCGGGGGAATCAGCTCCTACAATGAGCAGTTCTTC
d_call: -; v_call: TRBV2; j_call: TRBJ1-5; cdr3_aa: CASKTDSNQPQHF; cdr3_nt: TGTGCCAGCAAAACAGATAGCAATCAGCCCCAGCATTTT